Listed below are T cell receptor beta chains from one sample, sequenced in a study of metastatic and nonmetastatic thyroid tumors. MiXCR re-clonotyped the PCR reads for TCRdb. The profile shows around 35,000 clones, around 17% of them singletons. Material for sequencing was blood. The receptors stem from a female donor with papillary thyroid cancer or a benign thyroid nodule (not recorded which). Some clones in this sample may be carry-over from other donors' samples. The CDR3 runs from the conserved cysteine through the conserved F or W. Fields, in order: J gene, D gene, clone size, V gene, CDR3 protein. The D gene is left open where the match is weak. Some rows have no size entry. The others give once, few or many, or a class for an expanded clone.

TRBJ2-3	NA	many	TRBV12-3/TRBV12-4	CASSFGPTGSTDTQYF
TRBJ2-3	NA	few	TRBV15	CATSRESIRGTSDTQYF
TRBJ1-6	NA	NA	TRBV20-1	CSANTGNSPLHF
TRBJ2-4	NA	many	TRBV15	CATSRDRSRGENIQYF
TRBJ2-1	TRBD2	many	TRBV3-1	CASSPAGLTNEQFF
TRBJ2-2	TRBD2	many	TRBV4-2	CASSQRTSGMDTGELFF
TRBJ2-3	NA	many	TRBV12-3/TRBV12-4	CASRGAERPSTDTQYF
TRBJ2-7	NA	many	TRBV12-3/TRBV12-4	CASSLVRVTGGSLNEQYF
TRBJ1-5	NA	many	TRBV2	CASSPDSWNQPQHF
TRBJ2-2	NA	NA	TRBV7-3	CASSSSQGSTGELFF
TRBJ1-3	TRBD1	many	TRBV20-1	CSATDRVTGNTIYF
TRBJ1-1	NA	many	TRBV20-1	CSASLRATEAFF
TRBJ1-4	TRBD1	NA	TRBV7-9	CASSPGTGHEKLFF
TRBJ2-3	NA	many	TRBV12-3/TRBV12-4	CASRKDTRTDTQYF
TRBJ2-1	NA	many	TRBV19	CASSIENPRGEQFF
TRBJ2-7	TRBD2	many	TRBV9	CASSVGGLAGIYEQYF
TRBJ1-2	NA	many	TRBV9	CASSVQLNYGYTF